This T cell receptor beta chain is from a study of T cells in Graves' hyperthyroidism and ophthalmopathy (dated by TCRdb to the late 2010s). Notes on the research overall: Peripheral blood samples were taken at the time of initial diagnosis, prior to any treatment. The paper reports TCR Vbeta CDR3 sequencing of some 140 peripheral blood samples: approximately 41 ophthalmopathy, 75 to 80 hyperthyroidism and 17 progressor patients. In about 6 Graves' hyperthyroidism patients, the study also compared T-cell repertoires from thyroid tissue with T-cell repertoires from blood. TCR V-J signatures able to tell the groups apart were searched for in a discovery cohort of around 95 patients, of whom over 40 had Graves' ophthalmopathy and roughly 57 had stable Graves' hyperthyroidism. Following sampling, methimazole starting at 30 mg daily was given to hyperthyroidism patients, and high-dose intravenous methylprednisolone was given to ophthalmopathy patients. Whether ophthalmopathy could be predicted prospectively was tested in an independent validation cohort made up of roughly 19 hyperthyroidism patients plus 17 patients who later progressed to ophthalmopathy. For training and testing, the roughly 93 patients in the discovery cohort were randomly divided in a 7:3 ratio.

Hyperthyroidism patients were aged 18 to 65 years and newly diagnosed, with disease duration of less than 2 months. Patients with uncontrolled infections, other autoimmune diseases, pregnancy or lactation were excluded. Diagnoses were established on the basis of clinical symptoms, serum thyroxine and TRAb, thyroid ultrasound, and orbital computed tomography. For progressor patients, blood was drawn at the first diagnosis of hyperthyroidism, before any ophthalmopathy symptoms had appeared. PBMCs were isolated from about 10 ml of fresh peripheral blood by Ficoll-Paque density gradient centrifugation. Progressor patients were defined as those initially diagnosed with Graves' hyperthyroidism in whom ophthalmopathy developed during follow-up. Total RNA was extracted with Trizol reagent, and quality was checked on an Agilent 2100 Bioanalyzer. Results and caveats for the whole study, not just this receptor: Blood samples also contained most of the expanded thyroid clonotypes (frequency above 0.001), which suggests that blood repertoires may reflect thyroid immune responses. Sample size was not statistically predetermined, and investigators were not blinded to group allocation. In validation, the model predicted progression to ophthalmopathy a median of 6.5 months before onset, with roughly 68% sensitivity and roughly 73% specificity. A model built on a 13 V-J signature distinguished ophthalmopathy from stable hyperthyroidism, reaching about 89% sensitivity and around 81% specificity in cross-validation and 80%/75% in testing.

In its sample, this clonotype was seen many times. The antigen this receptor binds is unknown. Base-call qualities are not available, and no considerably larger clone is one nucleotide away. Trimming at the junction amounts to 0 bases on V and 0 bases on J, and the germline ends lie 1 base apart. From the cysteine up to the phenylalanine, the CDR3 has a length of 13 residues. Left in the record is the CDR3 DNA by itself, 39 bases read in frame from the first base. Based on the germline V gene, the CDR1 and CDR2 sequences are KGHSH and LQKENI. The TCR beta CDR3 regions were amplified from the RNA transcripts. For the first round of RT-PCR on the TCR CDR3, the HTBI primer set was used together with the Qiagen OneStep RT-PCR kit. A second multiplex PCR round built the libraries, followed by size selection and purification. Libraries were sequenced paired-end with 100 bp reads on an Illumina HiSeq2000. The original methods were these. SOAPnuke was used to process the raw data, throwing out any read that contained adapters or uncalled bases, had a mean Phred below 15, or lacked an exact constant-primer or identifier match. COPE v1.2.5 was used to merge the high-quality paired reads, and each unique nucleotide sequence was defined as a clonotype. Clonotypes were aligned to IMGT TRBV, TRBD and TRBJ reference segments using MiTCR v1.1. Only V-J combinations with frequency above 0.0001, covering about 99% of repertoires, were analysed. A TCS score was defined as the ratio between F50 (clonal expansion) and ExV (chaos), using BLOSUM62-based TCRdist between CDR3 peptides within each V-J. Welch's t-statistics and random forest reduced several hundred V-J features to 10 to 15, which were used in a naive Bayes classifier (R e1071). TCRdb passed the public sequencing reads through fastp at Q25 and MiXCR, retaining productive beta sequences. Here each entry gathers all rows of one CDR3 protein and keeps the most common genes and DNA. The V and J calls follow TCRdb's processing rather than the paper's. The sample has nearly 600,000 distinct CDR3 sequences on record, more than 11% of them singletons. In total, the top ten clones hold around 5.4% of the sample.

The chain joins TRBV18 to TRBJ2-3, with the identity of the D gene unclear. Sequencing used blood. The origin of this receptor is a woman between 25 and 40 years old with Graves' hyperthyroidism that later progressed to Graves' ophthalmopathy. The CDR3 corresponds to CASSPPSTDTQYF. The DNA reads TGTGCCAGCTCACCACCTAGCACAGATACGCAGTATTTT.